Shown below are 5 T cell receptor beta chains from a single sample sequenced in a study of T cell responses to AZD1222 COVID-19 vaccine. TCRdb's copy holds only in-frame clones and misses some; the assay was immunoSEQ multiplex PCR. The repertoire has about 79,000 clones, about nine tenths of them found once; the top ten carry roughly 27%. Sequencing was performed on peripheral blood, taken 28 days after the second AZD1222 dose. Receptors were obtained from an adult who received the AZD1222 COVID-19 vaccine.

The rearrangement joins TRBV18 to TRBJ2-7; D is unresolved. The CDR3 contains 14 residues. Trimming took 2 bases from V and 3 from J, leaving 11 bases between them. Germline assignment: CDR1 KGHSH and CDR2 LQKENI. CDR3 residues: CASSPDEGFYEQYF. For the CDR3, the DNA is TGTGCCAGCTCACCAGATGAAGGATTCTACGAGCAGTACTTC.

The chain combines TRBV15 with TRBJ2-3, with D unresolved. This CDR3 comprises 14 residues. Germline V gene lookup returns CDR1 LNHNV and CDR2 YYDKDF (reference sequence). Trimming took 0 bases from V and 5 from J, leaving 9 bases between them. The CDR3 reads CATSREGPKDTQYF. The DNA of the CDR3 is TGTGCCACCAGCAGAGAAGGCCCAAAAGATACGCAGTATTTT.

CDR3 coding DNA: TGCGCCAGCAGTGGGGACCTCCTGGAGCAGTACTTC. Residues: CASSGDLLEQYF. This sequence joins TRBV10-1 and TRBJ2-7; either TRBD1 or TRBD2 may supply D (5 bases each). CDR1 and CDR2 from the germline V gene are WNHNN and SYGVQD (reference sequence). V was pared by 4 bases and J by 7 bases, with 11 bases between. The CDR3 contains 12 residues.

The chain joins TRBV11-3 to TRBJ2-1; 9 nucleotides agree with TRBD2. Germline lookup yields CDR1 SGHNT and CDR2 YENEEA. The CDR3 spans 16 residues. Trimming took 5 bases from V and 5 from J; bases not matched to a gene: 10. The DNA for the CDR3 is TGTGCCAGCAGCCCCCGGTGGCTAGCGGGAAACAATGAGCAGTTCTTC. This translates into CASSPRWLAGNNEQFF. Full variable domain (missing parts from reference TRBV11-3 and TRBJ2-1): EAGVVQSPRYKIIEKKQPVAFWCNPISGHNTLYWYLQNLGQGPELLIRYENEEAVDDSQLPKDRFSAERLKGVDSTLKIQPAELGDSAVYLCASSPRWLAGNNEQFFGPGTRLTVL.

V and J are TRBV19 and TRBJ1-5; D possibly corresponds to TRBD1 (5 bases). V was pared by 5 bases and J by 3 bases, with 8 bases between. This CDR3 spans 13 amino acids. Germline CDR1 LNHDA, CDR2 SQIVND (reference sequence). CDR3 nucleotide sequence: TGTGCCAGTAGTGACAGTAACAATCAGCCCCAGCATTTT. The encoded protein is CASSDSNNQPQHF.